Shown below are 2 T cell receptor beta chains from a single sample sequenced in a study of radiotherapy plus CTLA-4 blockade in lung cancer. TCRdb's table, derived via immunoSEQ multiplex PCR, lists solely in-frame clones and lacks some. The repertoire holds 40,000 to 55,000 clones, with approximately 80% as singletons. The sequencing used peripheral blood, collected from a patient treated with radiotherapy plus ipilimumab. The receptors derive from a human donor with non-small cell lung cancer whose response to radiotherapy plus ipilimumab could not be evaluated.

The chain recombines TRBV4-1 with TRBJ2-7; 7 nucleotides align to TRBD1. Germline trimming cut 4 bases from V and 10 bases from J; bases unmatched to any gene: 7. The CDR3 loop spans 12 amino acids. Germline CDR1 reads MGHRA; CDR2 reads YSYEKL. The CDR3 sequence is CASSRTGESQYF. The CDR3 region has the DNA TGCGCCAGCAGCCGAACAGGGGAGAGTCAGTACTTC.

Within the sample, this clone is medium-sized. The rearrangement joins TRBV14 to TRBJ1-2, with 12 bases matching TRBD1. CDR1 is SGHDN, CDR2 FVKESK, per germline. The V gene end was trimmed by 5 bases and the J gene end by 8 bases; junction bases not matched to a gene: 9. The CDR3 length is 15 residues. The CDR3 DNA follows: TGTGCCAGCAGCTATGGGGGACAGGGGGCTCAAGGCTACACCTTC. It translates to CASSYGGQGAQGYTF.